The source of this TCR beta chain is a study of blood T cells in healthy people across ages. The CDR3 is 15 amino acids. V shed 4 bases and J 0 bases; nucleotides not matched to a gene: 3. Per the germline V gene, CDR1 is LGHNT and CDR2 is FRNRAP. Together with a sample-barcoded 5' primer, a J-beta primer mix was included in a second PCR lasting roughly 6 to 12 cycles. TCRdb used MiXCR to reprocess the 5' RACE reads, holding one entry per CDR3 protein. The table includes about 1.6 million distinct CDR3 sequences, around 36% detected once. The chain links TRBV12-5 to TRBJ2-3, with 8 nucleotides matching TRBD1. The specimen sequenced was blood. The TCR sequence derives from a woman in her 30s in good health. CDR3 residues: CASGSDRGSTDTQYF. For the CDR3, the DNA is TGTGCTAGTGGTTCCGACAGGGGAAGCACAGATACGCAGTATTTT.